The source of this T cell receptor beta chain is a study of blood T cell repertoires in COVID-19. The overall study: The United States, Italy and Spain provided the acute and convalescent COVID-19 samples. PBMCs, B-cell-depleted T cells, or T cells provided the cDNA or gDNA that made up the material.

Per the original data handling: Reference gene primer amplification yielded estimated nucleated cell counts. Assay: immunoSEQ multiplex PCR; the TCRdb copy retains only in-frame clones and omits some. The V and J calls and clone size were taken over from that table, and D and trimming were inferred from the DNA. The table records fewer than 80,000 clones, over 85% of them present only once. Looked up from germline, CDR1 is KGHSH and CDR2 is LQKENI. This CDR3 spans 16 amino acids. The germline V and J ends were trimmed by 3 bases and 5 bases, with 19 bases remaining between them. The origin of this receptor is a human donor in a cohort sampled during active COVID-19. Sequenced input: peripheral blood. The chain has TRBV18 and TRBJ1-1; D is uncertain. The DNA of the CDR3 is TGTGCCAGCTCACCGCTGACCTCGGGTGGCGGAACTGAAGCTTTCTTT. Translating it yields CASSPLTSGGGTEAFF.